The entry below describes one T cell receptor beta chain. Antigen: not known. A J-beta primer mix and a sample-barcoded 5' primer were used in a second PCR of roughly 6 to 12 cycles. One entry per CDR3 protein, called by TCRdb with MiXCR from the 5' RACE reads. The table shows roughly 1.5 million distinct CDR3 sequences, with roughly 43% occurring only once. This specimen belongs to a study of blood T cells in healthy people across ages. Study observations and caveats: It was the long-lived donors that had more naive CD4+ cells and higher diversity than aged donors.

V was trimmed by 4 bases and J by 0 bases, leaving 13 bases between them. The CDR3 loop spans 15 amino acids. Germline V gene sequence: CDR1 KGHSH, CDR2 LQKENI. Those donating, healthy Caucasian individuals from Russia, were aged about 6 to 95. No fewer than 7 million PBMCs went into each sample. The sequence came from a woman aged 18-29 years in good health. The sequenced sample was blood. This chain links TRBV18 with TRBJ2-7, with unresolved D. As DNA, the CDR3 is TGTGCCAGCTCACTTTGGACCGCCAGCTCCTACGAGCAGTACTTC. Protein product: CASSLWTASSYEQYF.